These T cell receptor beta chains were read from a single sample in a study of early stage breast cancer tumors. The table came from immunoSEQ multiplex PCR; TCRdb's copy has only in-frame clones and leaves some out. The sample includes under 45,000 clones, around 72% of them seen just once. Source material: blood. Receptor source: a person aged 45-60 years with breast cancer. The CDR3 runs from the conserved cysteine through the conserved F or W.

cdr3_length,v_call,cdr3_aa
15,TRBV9,CASSATGSSYNEQFF
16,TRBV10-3,CAISTGTSGMTGELFF
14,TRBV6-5,CASSTRTGGEPQHF
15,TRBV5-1,CASRPRTGGNYGYTF
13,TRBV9,CASSGSYSDTQYF
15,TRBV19,CASSASTGGGTEAFF
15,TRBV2,CASSEEGQGNNEQFF
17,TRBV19,CASGPTGGRSSYNEQFF
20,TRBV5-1,CASSLPAGAERSVVKETQYF
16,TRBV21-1,CASSKKWGGGGRQAFF
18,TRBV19,CASSAGLAGGRTTGELFF
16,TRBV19,CASSPQGGTRTGELFF
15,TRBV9,CASSARGQNTGELFF
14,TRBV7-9,CASRPTGETTGYTF
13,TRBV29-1,CSASTGVGYGYTF
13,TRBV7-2,CASSFTPGTEPFF
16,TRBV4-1,CASSQHVTGQGYGYTF
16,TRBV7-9,CASSLTVLREIWGLFF
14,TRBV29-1,CSGGNRQGSAGYTF
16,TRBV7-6,CASSSPTSGGGNEQFF
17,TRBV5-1,CASSQTSGGVAKNIQYF
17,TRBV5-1,CASGWGLAGGPTGELFF
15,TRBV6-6,CASSSGTGSNYGYTF
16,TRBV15,CATSRDGTVYQETQYF
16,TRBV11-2,CASSLDVDRVNYGYTF
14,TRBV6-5,CASRGQGKYSPLHF
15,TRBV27,CASSEVAGIQNEQFF
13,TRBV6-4,CASSPTGDTEAFF
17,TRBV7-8,CASSLALLAGGPDTQYF
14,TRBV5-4,CASSFTGTVETQYF
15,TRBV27,CASTLGLANTGELFF
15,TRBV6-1,CASSVQGQGVGEQYF
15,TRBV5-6,CASSLGPQGNYGYTF
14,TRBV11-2,CASSVPDSSYEQYF
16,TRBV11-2,CASSKTTSGRRYEQYF
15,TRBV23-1,CASSHRTRGNTEAFF
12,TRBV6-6,CASSRTGNIQYF
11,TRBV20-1,CSIRGGETQYF
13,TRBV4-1,CASSQVLYNEQFF
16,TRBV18,CASSPDRPRGANVLTF
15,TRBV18,CASSPGRTGQETQYF
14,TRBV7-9,CASSPSGGPYEQYF
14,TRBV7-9,CASSSGQGTDTQYF
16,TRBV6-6,CASSHQTGVGNQPQHF
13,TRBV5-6,CASSLGVDRQAFF
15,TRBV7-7,CASSLASGSSAEQYF
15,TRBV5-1,CASSGTGGATYEQYF
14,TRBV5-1,CASSQGEGLREQYF
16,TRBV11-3,CASRRGLAGFEETQYF
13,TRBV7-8,CASSTPGENEQYF
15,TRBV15,CATSRAQGVHTEAFF
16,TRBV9,CASSVRREGPYNEQFF